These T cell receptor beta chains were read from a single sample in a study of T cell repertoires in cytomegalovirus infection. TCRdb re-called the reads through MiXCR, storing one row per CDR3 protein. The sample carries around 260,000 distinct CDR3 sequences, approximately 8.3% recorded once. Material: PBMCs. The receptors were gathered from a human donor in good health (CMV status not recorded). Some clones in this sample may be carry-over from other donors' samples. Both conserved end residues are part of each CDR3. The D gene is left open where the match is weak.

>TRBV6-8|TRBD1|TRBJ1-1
CASSYLTGGDKTEAFF
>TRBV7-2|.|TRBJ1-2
CASSFRVIISGGYTF
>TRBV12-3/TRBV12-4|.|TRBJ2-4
CASSLLTRKNIQYF
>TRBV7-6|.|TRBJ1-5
CASSPDQGSNQPQHF
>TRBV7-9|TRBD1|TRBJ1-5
CASSPPKQGHGRPQHF
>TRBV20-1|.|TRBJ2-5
CSARGGPMAETQYF
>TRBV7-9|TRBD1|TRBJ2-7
CASSLDRTSYEQYF
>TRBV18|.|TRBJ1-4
CASSPGTRNEKLFF
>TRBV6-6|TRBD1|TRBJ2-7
CASSQGQGHHEQYF
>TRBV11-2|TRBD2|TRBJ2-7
CASTLGGGSYEQYF
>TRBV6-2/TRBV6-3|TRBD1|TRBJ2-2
CASSPTGSRELFF
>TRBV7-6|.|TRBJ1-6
CASSAQSSYNSPLHF
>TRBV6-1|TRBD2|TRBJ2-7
CASRRSGGQTYEQYF
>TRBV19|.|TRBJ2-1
CASSTRQVLYNEQFF
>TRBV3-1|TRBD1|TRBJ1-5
CASSQGTGTYQPQHF
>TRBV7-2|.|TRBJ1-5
CASSSDSLLWQPQHF
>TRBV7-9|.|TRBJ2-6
CASSVSRQVSGANVLTF
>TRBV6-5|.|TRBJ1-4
CASSRGAGAIWEKLFF
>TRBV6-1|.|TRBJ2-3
CASSERRTGTDTQYF
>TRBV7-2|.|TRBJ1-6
CASSIQGTALGGPLHF
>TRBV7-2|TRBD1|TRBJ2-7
CASSGAGRGRVYEQYF
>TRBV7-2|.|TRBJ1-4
CASSMRDPSIGKLFF
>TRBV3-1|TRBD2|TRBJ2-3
CASGSGGNTDTQYF
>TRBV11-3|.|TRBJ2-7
CASSLDFLERPSSDRQYF
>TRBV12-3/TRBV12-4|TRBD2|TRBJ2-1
CASSPQRGDYNEQFF
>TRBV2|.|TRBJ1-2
CASTVESQYYGYTF
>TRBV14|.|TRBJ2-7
CASSQVRGTYEQYF
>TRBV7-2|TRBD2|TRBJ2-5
CASSRASSGRVVTQYF
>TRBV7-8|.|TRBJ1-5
CASSLAATANQPQHF
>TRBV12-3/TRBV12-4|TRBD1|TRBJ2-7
CASTLRPPTGDKTYEQYF
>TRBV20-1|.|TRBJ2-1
CSAMVNEQFF
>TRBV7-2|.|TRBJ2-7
CASSQNFYEQYF
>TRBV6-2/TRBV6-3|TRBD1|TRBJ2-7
CASSRPGQGKVYEQYF
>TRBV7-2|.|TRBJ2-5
CASRPTGTPGEKETQYF
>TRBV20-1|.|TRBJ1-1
CSASSRGVLMNTEAFF
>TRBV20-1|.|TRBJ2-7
CSASSDYEQYF
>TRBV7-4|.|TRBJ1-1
CASSLVPENTEAFF
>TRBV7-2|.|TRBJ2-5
CASSPYPRGAETQYF
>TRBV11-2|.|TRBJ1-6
CASSLNDPPGRSGSYNSPLHF
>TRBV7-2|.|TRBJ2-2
CASSLRAMNTGELFF
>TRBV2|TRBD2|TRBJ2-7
CASKNRLADYEQYF
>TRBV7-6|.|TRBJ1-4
CASSQQGSHEKLFF
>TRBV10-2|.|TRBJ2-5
CASSKLAGKETQYF
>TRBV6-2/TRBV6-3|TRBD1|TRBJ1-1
CASSPGQGRINTEAFF
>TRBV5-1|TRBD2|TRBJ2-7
CASSLRTSGSEQYF
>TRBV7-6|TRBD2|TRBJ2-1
CASSLAGTSGRRSSYNEQFF
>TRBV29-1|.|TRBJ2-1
CSVEGQTNPYNEQFF
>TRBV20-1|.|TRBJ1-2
CSASPGSGRIYTF
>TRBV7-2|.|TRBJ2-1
CASSPPMDEQFF
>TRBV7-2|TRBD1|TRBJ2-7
CASGQAYEQYF
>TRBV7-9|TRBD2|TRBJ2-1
CASSFVPGLAGGDQFF
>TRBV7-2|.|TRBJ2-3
CASSLEWGFGTQYF
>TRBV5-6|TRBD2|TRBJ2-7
CASTPVLKTSGNGRDEQYF
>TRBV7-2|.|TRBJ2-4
CASSLGGSFKNIQYF
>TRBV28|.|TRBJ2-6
CASSSGGGANVLTF
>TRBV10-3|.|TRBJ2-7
CAISGTVSYEQYF